These T cell receptor beta chains were read from a single sample in a study of T cell repertoires in cytomegalovirus infection. Each CDR3 protein gets one entry after TCRdb re-called the reads with MiXCR. Here the sample spans around 490,000 distinct CDR3 sequences, 26% being singletons. Sequencing was done on a sample of PBMCs. These TCRs come from a human donor in good health (CMV status not recorded). Some clones in this sample may be carry-over from other donors' samples. The CDR3 runs from the conserved cysteine through the conserved F or W. The D gene is left open where the match is weak. Clone size, where shown, is once, few, many, or a class for clones that have expanded.

clone size | J gene | D gene | V gene | CDR3 protein | CDR3 DNA
few | TRBJ2-1 | - | TRBV7-6 | CASSLAGFGWGRASSYNEQFF | TGTGCCAGCAGCTTAGCTGGTTTCGGTTGGGGAAGGGCAAGCTCCTACAATGAGCAGTTCTTC
- | TRBJ2-7 | - | TRBV29-1 | CSVGDRTYEQYF | TGCAGCGTAGGGGACCGGACCTACGAGCAGTACTTC
- | TRBJ1-1 | - | TRBV28 | CASSLLTPNTEAFF | TGTGCCAGCAGTTTATTAACCCCAAACACTGAAGCTTTCTTT
- | TRBJ2-2 | - | TRBV5-1 | CASNWGGMDTGELFF | TGCGCCAGCAACTGGGGCGGGATGGACACCGGGGAGCTGTTTTTT
- | TRBJ1-2 | - | TRBV29-1 | CSVNEGDYGYTF | TGCAGCGTGAACGAAGGTGACTATGGCTACACCTTC
- | TRBJ2-1 | TRBD2 | TRBV19 | CASSTELLAGHNEQFF | TGTGCCAGTAGTACAGAGCTACTAGCGGGCCACAATGAGCAGTTCTTC
few | TRBJ2-1 | - | TRBV7-2 | CASSSRFSGPSYNEQFF | TGTGCCAGCAGCTCCCGTTTTAGCGGCCCCTCCTACAATGAGCAGTTCTTC
- | TRBJ2-2 | TRBD1 | TRBV19 | CASSRGRQGASGELFF | TGTGCCAGTAGTAGAGGTCGACAGGGGGCATCCGGGGAGCTGTTTTTT
- | TRBJ2-1 | TRBD1 | TRBV5-1 | CASSWGQANEQFF | TGCGCCAGCAGCTGGGGACAGGCCAATGAGCAGTTCTTC
many | TRBJ2-6 | - | TRBV7-2 | CASSPSPPGRPSGANVLTF | TGTGCCAGCAGCCCAAGTCCCCCAGGGCGACCTTCTGGGGCCAACGTCCTGACTTTC
few | TRBJ1-5 | - | TRBV19 | CASMVGWVQAQPQHF | TGTGCCAGTATGGTCGGGTGGGTTCAGGCTCAGCCCCAGCATTTT
few | TRBJ1-2 | - | TRBV19 | CASSIEGTRWSYTF | TGTGCCAGTAGTATAGAGGGGACAAGATGGAGCTACACCTTC
few | TRBJ2-1 | - | TRBV11-2 | CASSLDGGGFSLYEQFF | TGTGCCAGCAGCTTAGATGGCGGAGGGTTCTCTCTTTATGAGCAGTTCTTC
many | TRBJ2-2 | - | TRBV7-8 | CASSLDLNGGELFF | TGTGCCAGCAGCTTAGACCTGAACGGCGGGGAGCTGTTTTTT
- | TRBJ1-2 | TRBD1 | TRBV7-2 | CASSQRGGTDKYGYTF | TGTGCCAGCAGTCAACGCGGCGGGACAGACAAATATGGCTACACCTTC
- | TRBJ2-1 | - | TRBV29-1 | CSVPGNIQGRNNEQFF | TGCAGCGTTCCCGGGAACATTCAGGGGAGAAACAATGAGCAGTTCTTC
many | TRBJ2-7 | - | TRBV4-1 | CASSQDLQSSYEQYF | TGCGCCAGCAGCCAAGATCTACAAAGCTCCTACGAGCAGTACTTC
many | TRBJ2-7 | - | TRBV7-9 | CASSFTALGDYEQYF | TGTGCCAGCAGCTTTACCGCCTTGGGGGACTACGAGCAGTACTTC
- | TRBJ2-5 | - | TRBV7-2 | CASSLLEKTQYF | TGTGCCAGCAGCTTATTAGAGAAGACCCAGTACTTC
few | TRBJ2-4 | TRBD1 | TRBV24-1 | CATSATTGAGNIQYF | TGTGCCACCAGTGCAACCACAGGGGCGGGAAACATTCAGTACTTC
- | TRBJ2-7 | TRBD1 | TRBV9 | CASSVAGQGAYEQYF | TGTGCCAGCAGCGTAGCGGGACAGGGGGCCTACGAGCAGTACTTC
few | TRBJ1-2 | - | TRBV10-3 | CAISVVPGGTGYTF | TGTGCCATCAGTGTGGTCCCAGGAGGGACTGGCTACACCTTC
- | TRBJ1-2 | TRBD1 | TRBV6-1 | CASRGQGTYYGYTF | TGTGCCAGCAGAGGACAGGGGACTTACTATGGCTACACCTTC
- | TRBJ2-1 | TRBD2 | TRBV20-1 | CSAKRGLAGAVEQFF | TGCAGTGCTAAAAGGGGACTAGCGGGAGCTGTTGAGCAGTTCTTC
many | TRBJ1-3 | - | TRBV7-2 | CASSLGQGGTIYF | TGTGCCAGCAGCTTAGGGCAGGGAGGCACCATATATTTT
few | TRBJ2-7 | - | TRBV20-1 | CSARDPAGVSSYEQYF | TGCAGTGCTAGAGATCCGGCCGGGGTTAGCTCCTACGAGCAGTACTTC
- | TRBJ2-3 | TRBD2 | TRBV28 | CASTTIGLAGGFGTDTQYF | TGTGCCAGCACCACCATCGGACTAGCGGGAGGTTTTGGCACAGATACGCAGTATTTT
once | TRBJ2-5 | - | TRBV6-5 | CASSTLAREGEETQYF | TGTGCCAGCAGTACCCTGGCGCGGGAAGGCGAAGAGACCCAGTACTTC
many | TRBJ1-2 | - | TRBV6-1 | CASSDLYGYTF | TGTGCCAGCAGTGACCTCTATGGCTACACCTTC
few | TRBJ1-1 | TRBD1 | TRBV5-6 | CASSRQGTTEAFF | TGTGCCAGCAGCCGACAGGGCACCACTGAAGCTTTCTTT
- | TRBJ1-2 | - | TRBV6-5 | CASSRAGDGGGLGGYTF | TGTGCCAGCAGCCGCGCTGGGGACGGGGGTGGGCTAGGCGGCTACACCTTC
- | TRBJ2-1 | - | TRBV5-4 | CASSLLQYNEQFF | TGTGCCAGCAGCTTGCTCCAGTACAATGAGCAGTTCTTC